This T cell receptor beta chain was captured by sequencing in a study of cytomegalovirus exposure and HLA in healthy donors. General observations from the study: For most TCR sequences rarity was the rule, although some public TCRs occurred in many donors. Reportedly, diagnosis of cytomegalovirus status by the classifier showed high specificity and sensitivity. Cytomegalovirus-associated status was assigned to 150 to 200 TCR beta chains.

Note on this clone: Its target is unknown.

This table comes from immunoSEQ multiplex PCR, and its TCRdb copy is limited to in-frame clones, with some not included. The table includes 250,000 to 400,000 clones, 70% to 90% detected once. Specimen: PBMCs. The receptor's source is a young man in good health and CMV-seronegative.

The CDR3 DNA reads TGTGCCAGCAGCACCTCCAGTACGGAAGCTTTCTTT. It encodes CASSTSSTEAFF. This chain joins TRBV6-5 and TRBJ1-1, with D unresolved. CDR1 is MNHEY and CDR2 is SVGAGI in the germline V gene. V lost 6 bases, J lost 8 bases, and 13 bases lay in between. This CDR3 is 12 amino acids long.